Reported below is one TCR beta chain. TCRdb processed the 5' RACE reads anew with MiXCR; each CDR3 protein has one entry. The sample lists about 38,000 distinct CDR3 sequences, roughly 8% occurring once. This sample is part of a study of spatial heterogeneity in lung cancer. CDR3 length: 14 amino acids. V dropped 3 bases and J dropped 1 base, with 9 bases sitting between them. Time point: sample taken at primary tumor resection. TCRs were sequenced from unsorted whole RNA of tumor, nontumor lung or PBMC. The rearrangement links TRBV12-3 or TRBV12-4 to TRBJ1-1, with a possible D match to TRBD1 (5 bases). Source: PBMCs, taken at surgery. The source of this sequence is a male donor with early-stage non-small cell lung cancer. CDR3 region: CASSFTRANTEAFF. In DNA form, the CDR3 reads TGTGCCAGCAGTTTTACCAGGGCGAACACTGAAGCTTTCTTT.